The text below deals with one T cell receptor (beta chain). Other DNA sequences from this sample encode an identical CDR3 as well. This CDR3 is 15 amino acids long. V lost 4 bases, J lost 0 bases, and 12 bases lay in between. Germline V lookup: CDR1 SGHRS, CDR2 YFSETQ. Template for every sorted-subset replicate PCR totaled about 0.2 ug DNA, some 30,000 T cell genomes. Some clones are missing from TCRdb's copy, which holds only in-frame ones; the method was immunoSEQ multiplex PCR. The sample records some 2,000,000 clones, 90% to 97% being singletons. The data derive from a study of shared clonotypes between healthy human individuals. A CD45RA-negative memory subset and a CD45RA+ naive subset were separated from the CD4+ cells.

Input material: naive CD4+ T cells sorted from blood. This sample's subset: CD45RA+ positively selected. The V and J genes are TRBV5-1 and TRBJ2-3, with no clear D. This clonotype was sampled from a man between 18 and 29 years old in good health. The CDR3 region is CASSPPSSSTDTQYF. For the CDR3, the DNA is TGCGCCAGCAGCCCCCCGTCTAGTAGCACAGATACGCAGTATTTT.